The source of this TCR beta chain is a study of T cell repertoires in cytomegalovirus infection. Background on the study: Through public TCR beta signatures, both CMV infection and matching HLA type were indicated.

With respect to this clonotype: Its specificity is unknown.

TCRdb recomputed calls from the reads with MiXCR, one row per CDR3 protein. The data contain 450,000 to 600,000 distinct CDR3 sequences, approximately 46% of them singletons. The source material was cultured PBMCs, sampled from culture after CMV antigen stimulation. The receptor comes from a human donor in good health (CMV status not recorded). Some clones in this sample may be carry-over from other donors' samples.

CDR3 bases: TGTGCCAGCAGCCCCGGGGTAGCGGGAGTAGATACGCAGTATTTT. The encoded protein is CASSPGVAGVDTQYF. The genes are TRBV11-2 and TRBJ2-3; 9 bases are shared with TRBD2. Germline CDR1 reads SGHAT; CDR2 reads FQNNGV. The J segment lost 5 bases and the V segment lost 5 bases, leaving 8 bases of the junction unmatched. This CDR3 contains 15 residues.